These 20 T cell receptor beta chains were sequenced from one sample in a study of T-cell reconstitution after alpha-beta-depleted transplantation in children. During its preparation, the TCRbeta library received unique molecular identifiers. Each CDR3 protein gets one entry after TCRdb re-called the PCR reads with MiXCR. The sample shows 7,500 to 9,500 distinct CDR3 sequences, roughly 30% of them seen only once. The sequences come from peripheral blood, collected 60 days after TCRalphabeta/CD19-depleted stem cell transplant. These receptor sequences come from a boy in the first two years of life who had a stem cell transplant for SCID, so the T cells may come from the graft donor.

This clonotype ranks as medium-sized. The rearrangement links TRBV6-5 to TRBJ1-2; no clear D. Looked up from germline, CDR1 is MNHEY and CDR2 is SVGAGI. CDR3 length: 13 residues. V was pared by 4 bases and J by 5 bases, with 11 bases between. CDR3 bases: TGTGCCAGCAGTTTATATGAGGGATATGGCTACACCTTC. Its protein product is CASSLYEGYGYTF.

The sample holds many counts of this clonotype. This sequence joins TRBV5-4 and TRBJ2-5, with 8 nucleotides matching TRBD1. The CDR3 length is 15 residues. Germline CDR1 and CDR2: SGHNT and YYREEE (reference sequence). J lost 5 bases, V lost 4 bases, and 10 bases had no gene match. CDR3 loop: CASSHRQGQGETQYF. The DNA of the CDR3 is TGTGCCAGCAGCCACCGACAGGGGCAGGGGGAGACCCAGTACTTC.

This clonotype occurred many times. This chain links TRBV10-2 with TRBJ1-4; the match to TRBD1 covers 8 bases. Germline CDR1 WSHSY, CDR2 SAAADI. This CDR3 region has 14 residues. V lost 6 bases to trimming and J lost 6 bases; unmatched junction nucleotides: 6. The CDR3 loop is CASSWTGRDEKLFF. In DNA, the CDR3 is TGCGCCAGCAGCTGGACAGGGAGGGATGAAAAACTGTTTTTT.

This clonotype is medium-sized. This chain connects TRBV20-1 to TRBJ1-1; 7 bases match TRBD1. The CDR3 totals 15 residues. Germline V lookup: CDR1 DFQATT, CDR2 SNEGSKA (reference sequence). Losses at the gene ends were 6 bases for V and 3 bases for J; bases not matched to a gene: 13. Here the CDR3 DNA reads TGCAGTGCCCGAGGGGGCCTTCGGAGGGACACTGAAGCTTTCTTT. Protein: CSARGGLRRDTEAFF.

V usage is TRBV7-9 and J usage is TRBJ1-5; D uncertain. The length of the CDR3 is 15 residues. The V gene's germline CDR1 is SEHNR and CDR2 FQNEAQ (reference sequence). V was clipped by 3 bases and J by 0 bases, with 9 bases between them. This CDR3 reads CASSLFGDSNQPQHF. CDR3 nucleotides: TGTGCCAGCAGCTTGTTCGGGGATAGCAATCAGCCCCAGCATTTT.

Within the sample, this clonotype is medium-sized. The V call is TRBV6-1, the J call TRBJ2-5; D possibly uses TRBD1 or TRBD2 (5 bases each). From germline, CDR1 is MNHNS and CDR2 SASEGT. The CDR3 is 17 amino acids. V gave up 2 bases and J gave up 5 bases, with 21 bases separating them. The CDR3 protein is CASSEIFRGLFRETQYF. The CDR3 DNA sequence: TGTGCCAGCAGTGAAATTTTCCGGGGCTTGTTTCGGGAGACCCAGTACTTC.

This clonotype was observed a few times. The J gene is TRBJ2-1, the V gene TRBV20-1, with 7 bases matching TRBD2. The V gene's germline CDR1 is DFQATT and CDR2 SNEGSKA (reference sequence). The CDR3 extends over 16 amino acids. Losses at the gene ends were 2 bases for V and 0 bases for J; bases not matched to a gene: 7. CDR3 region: CSARSPAGDSYNEQFF. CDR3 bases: TGCAGTGCTAGAAGCCCGGCGGGAGACTCCTACAATGAGCAGTTCTTC.

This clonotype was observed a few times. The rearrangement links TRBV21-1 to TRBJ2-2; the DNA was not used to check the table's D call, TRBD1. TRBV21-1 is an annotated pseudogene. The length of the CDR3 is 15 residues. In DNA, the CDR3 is TGTGCCAGCAGCCAGGGACCTGGGGGCACCGGGGAGCTGTTTTTT. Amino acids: CASSQGPGGTGELFF.

The CDR3 DNA sequence: TGTGCCAGCAGGAGACTAGCGGGAAACACCGGGGAGCTGTTTTTT. Translated: CASRRLAGNTGELFF. This chain connects TRBV7-6 to TRBJ2-2, with 11 bases that match TRBD2. Germline trimming cut 6 bases from V and 2 bases from J; bases unmatched to any gene: 2. Per the germline V gene, CDR1 is SGHVS and CDR2 is FNYEAQ. This CDR3 comprises 15 residues. Full variable domain (outside the CDR3, taken from reference TRBV7-6 and TRBJ2-2): GAGVSQSPRYKVTKRGQDVALRCDPISGHVSLYWYRQALGQGPEFLTYFNYEAQQDKSGLPNDRFSAERPEGSISTLTIQRTEQRDSAMYRCASRRLAGNTGELFFGEGSRLTVL.

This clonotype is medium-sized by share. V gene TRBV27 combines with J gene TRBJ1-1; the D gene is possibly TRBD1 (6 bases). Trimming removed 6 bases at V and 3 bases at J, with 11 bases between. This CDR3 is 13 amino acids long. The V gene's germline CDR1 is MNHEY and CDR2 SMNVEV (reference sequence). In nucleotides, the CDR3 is TGTGCCAGCAGCCGCAGGGGATACACTGAAGCTTTCTTT. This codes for CASSRRGYTEAFF.

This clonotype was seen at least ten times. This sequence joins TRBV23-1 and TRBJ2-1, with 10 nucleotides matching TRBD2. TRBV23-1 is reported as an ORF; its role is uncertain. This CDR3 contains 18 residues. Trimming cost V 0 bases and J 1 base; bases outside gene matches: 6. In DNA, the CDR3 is TGCGCCAGCAGTCAATCTTCCAGCGGGGGGGCATCCTACAATGAGCAGTTCTTC. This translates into CASSQSSSGGASYNEQFF.

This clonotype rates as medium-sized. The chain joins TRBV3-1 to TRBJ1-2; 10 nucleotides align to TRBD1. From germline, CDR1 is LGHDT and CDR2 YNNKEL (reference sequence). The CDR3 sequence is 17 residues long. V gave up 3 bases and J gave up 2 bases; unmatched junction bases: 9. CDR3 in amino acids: CASSQPGQGSFNYGYTF. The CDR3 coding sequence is TGTGCCAGCAGCCAGCCGGGACAGGGGAGTTTCAACTATGGCTACACCTTC.

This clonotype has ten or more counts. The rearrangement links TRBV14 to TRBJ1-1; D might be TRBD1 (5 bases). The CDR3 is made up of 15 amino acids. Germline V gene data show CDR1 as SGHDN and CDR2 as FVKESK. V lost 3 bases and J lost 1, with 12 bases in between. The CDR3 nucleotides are TGTGCCAGCAGCCATCTCACGGGGGGGAACACTGAAGCTTTCTTT. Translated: CASSHLTGGNTEAFF. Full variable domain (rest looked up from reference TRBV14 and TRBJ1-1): EAGVTQFPSHSVIEKGQTVTLRCDPISGHDNLYWYRRVMGKEIKFLLHFVKESKQDESGMPNNRFLAERTGGTYSTLKVQPAELEDSGVYFCASSHLTGGNTEAFFGQGTRLTVV.

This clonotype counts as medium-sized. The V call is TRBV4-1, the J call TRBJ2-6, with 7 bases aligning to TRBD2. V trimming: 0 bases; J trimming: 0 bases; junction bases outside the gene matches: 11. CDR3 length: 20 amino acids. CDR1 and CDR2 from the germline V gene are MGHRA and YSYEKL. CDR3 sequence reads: CASSQDHWLADLSGANVLTF. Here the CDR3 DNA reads TGCGCCAGCAGCCAAGATCATTGGCTAGCGGACCTCTCTGGGGCCAACGTCCTGACTTTC.

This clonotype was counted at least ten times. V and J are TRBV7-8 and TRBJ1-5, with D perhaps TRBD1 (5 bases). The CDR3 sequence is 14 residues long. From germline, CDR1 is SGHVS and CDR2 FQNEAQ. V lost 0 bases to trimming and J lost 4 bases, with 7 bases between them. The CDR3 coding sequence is TGTGCCAGCAGCTTAGCAGGGGCGAATCAGCCCCAGCATTTT. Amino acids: CASSLAGANQPQHF.

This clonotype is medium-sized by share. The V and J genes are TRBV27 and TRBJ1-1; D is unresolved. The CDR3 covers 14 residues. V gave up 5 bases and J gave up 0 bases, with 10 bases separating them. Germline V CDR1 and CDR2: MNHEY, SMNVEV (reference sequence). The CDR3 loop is CASSKRAVNTEAFF. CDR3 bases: TGTGCCAGCAGTAAACGGGCGGTGAACACTGAAGCTTTCTTT.

CDR3 region: CASSRETGRGETQYF. CDR3 nucleotide sequence: TGCGCCAGCAGCCGGGAAACAGGGCGGGGGGAGACCCAGTACTTC. This rearrangement joins TRBV5-1 to TRBJ2-5; D is perhaps TRBD2 (7 bases). The CDR3 spans 15 residues. Germline V gene data show CDR1 as SGHRS and CDR2 as YFSETQ. V was trimmed by 4 bases and J by 5 bases, leaving 18 bases between them.

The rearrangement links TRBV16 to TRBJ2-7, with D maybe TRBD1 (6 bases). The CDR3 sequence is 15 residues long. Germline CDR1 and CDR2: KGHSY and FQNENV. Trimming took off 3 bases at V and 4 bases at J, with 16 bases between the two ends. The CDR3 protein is CASSQARGYLYEQYF. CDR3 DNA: TGTGCCAGCAGCCAGGCCAGGGGTTACTTGTACGAGCAGTACTTC.

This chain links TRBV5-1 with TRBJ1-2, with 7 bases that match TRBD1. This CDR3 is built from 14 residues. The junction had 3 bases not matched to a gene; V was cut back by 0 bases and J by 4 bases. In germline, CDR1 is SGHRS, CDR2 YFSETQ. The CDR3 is CASSLGQGFYGYTF. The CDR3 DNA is TGCGCCAGCAGCTTGGGACAGGGATTCTATGGCTACACCTTC.

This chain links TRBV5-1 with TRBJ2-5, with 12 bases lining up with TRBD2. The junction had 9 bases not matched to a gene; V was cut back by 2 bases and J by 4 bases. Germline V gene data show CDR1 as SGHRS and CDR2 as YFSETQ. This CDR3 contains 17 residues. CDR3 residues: CASSLMRLAGVSETQYF. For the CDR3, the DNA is TGCGCCAGCAGCTTAATGAGACTAGCGGGAGTATCAGAGACCCAGTACTTC.